The 11 T cell receptor beta chains presented below share a single source sample, sequenced in a study of T-cell reconstitution after alpha-beta-depleted transplantation in children. The TCRbeta library incorporated unique molecular identifiers. TCRdb passed the PCR reads through MiXCR, listing each CDR3 protein once. The data show about 72,000 distinct CDR3 sequences, just under 7.5% seen once. Source: PBMCs from the stem cell graft donor, taken from the stem cell graft. The receptors shown here come from a human donor who donated a stem cell graft to a child with acute lymphoblastic leukemia.

This clonotype was counted many times. The genes are TRBV12-3 or TRBV12-4 and TRBJ2-5; 10 nucleotides align to TRBD2. V lost 4 bases and J lost 5; bases outside the gene matches: 10. The CDR3 is 16 amino acids. Here the CDR3 reads CASSYRLAGVSETQYF. CDR3 nucleotide sequence: TGTGCCAGCAGTTATCGGCTAGCGGGAGTTTCGGAGACCCAGTACTTC.

In this sample, this clonotype turned up many times. The chain joins TRBV3-1 to TRBJ2-1; 13 bases are a match to TRBD2. In germline, CDR1 is LGHDT, CDR2 YNNKEL (reference sequence). The V gene end was trimmed by 4 bases and the J gene end by 7 bases; junction bases not matched to a gene: 7. The CDR3 consists of 16 residues. CDR3 sequence (DNA): TGTGCCAGCAGCCCCCAACTAGCGGGAGGGAAGAATGAGCAGTTCTTC. Its protein product is CASSPQLAGGKNEQFF.

The genes are TRBV7-3 and TRBJ2-3; 13 nucleotides align to TRBD2. The CDR3 runs to 17 residues. J lost 6 bases, V lost 5 bases, and 11 bases had no gene match. Looked up from germline, CDR1 is SGHTA and CDR2 is FQGTGA. CDR3 sequence reads: CASSPGLAGTQDDTQYF. CDR3 coding DNA: TGTGCCAGCAGCCCGGGACTAGCGGGAACACAAGATGATACGCAGTATTTT. Full variable domain (missing parts from reference TRBV7-3 and TRBJ2-3): GAGVSQTPSNKVTEKGKYVELRCDPISGHTALYWYRQSLGQGPEFLIYFQGTGAADDSGLPNDRFFAVRPEGSVSTLKIQRTERGDSAVYLCASSPGLAGTQDDTQYFGPGTRLTVL.

The sample holds many counts of this clonotype. At one of its ends the junction is not consistent with the germline gene, which may arise from a read error. J is TRBJ2-1 and V is TRBV24-1; TRBD1 aligns across 11 bases. Germline CDR1 is KGHDR and CDR2 is SFDVKD. This CDR3 contains 16 residues. This CDR3 is CAISDNRDRGRGEQFF. In DNA form, the CDR3 reads TGTGCCATCAGTGATAACCGGGACAGGGGGAGAGGTGAGCAGTTCTTC.

This clonotype has a count of ten or more. The V call is TRBV20-1, the J call TRBJ2-2, with TRBD2 matching 7 bases. V lost 0 bases, J lost 3 bases, and 7 bases stayed unmatched. The CDR3 has 16 amino acids. In germline, CDR1 is DFQATT, CDR2 SNEGSKA (reference sequence). As DNA, the CDR3 is TGCAGTGCTAGAGATTCGGAGGGAGGGGACACCGGGGAGCTGTTTTTT. Residues: CSARDSEGGDTGELFF.

This clonotype was seen repeatedly, ten times or more. This chain connects TRBV12-3 or TRBV12-4 to TRBJ2-6; D uncertain. The CDR3 is made up of 15 amino acids. The V and J ends lost 2 bases and 2 bases respectively, with 7 bases between them. DNA of the CDR3: TGTGCCAGCAGTTTAAGGCAGGCTGGGGCCAACGTCCTGACTTTC. Encoded protein: CASSLRQAGANVLTF.

This clonotype was recorded many times. The chain links TRBV7-9 to TRBJ2-7, with TRBD2 matching 13 bases. The germline gives CDR1 SEHNR, CDR2 FQNEAQ (reference sequence). CDR3 length: 18 residues. The J segment lost 0 bases and the V segment lost 5 bases, leaving 10 bases of the junction unmatched. The CDR3 loop is CASSPSGLAGAPSYEQYF. CDR3 in DNA: TGTGCCAGCAGCCCCTCTGGACTAGCGGGAGCTCCCTCCTACGAGCAGTACTTC.

This clonotype was recorded many times. This chain links TRBV20-1 with TRBJ1-2; D uncertain. This CDR3 is built from 18 residues. CDR1 is DFQATT and CDR2 is SNEGSKA in the germline V gene (reference sequence). Trimming took 5 bases from V and 4 from J, leaving 29 bases between them. CDR3 in DNA: TGCAGTGCTCGACAAGTTCCACTGGGGAATCGTTTAGTCTATGGCTACACCTTC. This sequence encodes CSARQVPLGNRLVYGYTF.

The chain carries TRBV6-1 and TRBJ2-7; 11 nucleotides align to TRBD2. The CDR3 is 16 amino acids. V gave up 7 bases and J gave up 7 bases; unmatched junction bases: 15. Germline V lookup: CDR1 MNHNS, CDR2 SASEGT. The CDR3 loop reads CASTHSRLAGRGEQYF. CDR3 nucleotide sequence: TGTGCCAGCACGCACAGCCGACTAGCGGGACGTGGGGAGCAGTACTTC.

J is TRBJ1-4 and V is TRBV6-2 or TRBV6-3; possible D gene TRBD1, 5 bases. CDR3 length: 19 residues. The V gene's germline CDR1 is MNHEY and CDR2 SVGEGT. Between the trimmed V and J ends, which lost 2 bases and 4 bases, there was a span of 23 bases. The CDR3 coding sequence is TGTGCCAGCAGTTACAGAATCGTGCCAGGGACTCCACTTAATGAAAAACTGTTTTTT. Its translation is CASSYRIVPGTPLNEKLFF.

This clonotype was seen at least ten times. This chain connects TRBV6-4 to TRBJ1-1; D is uncertain. The CDR3 totals 10 residues. V was shortened by 8 bases and J by 7 bases, with 8 bases between the two germline ends. In germline, CDR1 is MRHNA, CDR2 SNTAGT. This CDR3 is CASLFREAFF. CDR3 bases: TGTGCCAGCTTGTTTCGTGAAGCTTTCTTT.